This T cell receptor beta chain stems from a study of T cells in Graves' hyperthyroidism and ophthalmopathy. As for the study in general: Prior to any treatment, at the point of initial diagnosis, peripheral blood was collected.

RNA transcripts were the template for amplifying TCR beta CDR3 regions. The TCR CDR3 first-round RT-PCR relied on the HTBI primer set. TCRdb reprocessed the multiplex PCR reads via MiXCR and lists one record per CDR3 protein. Here the sample spans 250,000 to 350,000 distinct CDR3 sequences, roughly 17% being singletons. Trimming cost V 8 bases and J 3 bases, with 13 bases left between them. Germline V gene data show CDR1 as MDHEN and CDR2 as SYDVKM. CDR3 length: 13 residues. This clonotype was recorded at least ten times. This sequence originates from a man younger than 45 with Graves' hyperthyroidism. Sequencing was carried out using blood. The chain combines TRBV28 with TRBJ1-1, with D possibly being TRBD1 (6 bases). DNA of the CDR3: TGTGCCAGCCGGCTCGAGGGGGACACTGAAGCTTTCTTT. This encodes CASRLEGDTEAFF.